These T cell receptor beta chains were read from a single sample in a study of shared clonotypes between healthy human individuals. Profiling relied on immunoSEQ multiplex PCR, and the TCRdb table lists in-frame clones only, not all of them. The repertoire holds around 1.9 million clones, with 93% as singletons. Sequencing was done on a sample of naive CD8+ T cells from PBMCs. The receptors stem from a young man in good health. Some clones in this sample may be carry-over from other donors' samples. Both conserved end residues are part of each CDR3. A D gene is named only where the DNA matches it firmly. Not every row has a clone size; where given, it reads once, few, many or a size class.

V gene: TRBV27; J gene: TRBJ2-3; clone size: -; D gene: -; CDR3 protein: CASSLPSAGFTQYF; CDR3 DNA: TGTGCCAGCAGTTTACCGTCGGCAGGGTTCACGCAGTATTTT
V gene: TRBV7-8; J gene: TRBJ1-5; clone size: -; D gene: TRBD1; CDR3 protein: CASSPGTGWGQPQHF; CDR3 DNA: TGTGCCAGCAGCCCTGGGACAGGGTGGGGTCAGCCCCAGCATTTT
V gene: TRBV25-1; J gene: TRBJ2-3; clone size: -; D gene: -; CDR3 protein: CASRGQNTDTQYF; CDR3 DNA: TGTGCCAGCAGGGGCCAAAACACAGATACGCAGTATTTT
V gene: TRBV29-1; J gene: TRBJ2-1; clone size: -; D gene: -; CDR3 protein: CSVEARDVANEQFF; CDR3 DNA: TGCAGCGTTGAAGCCCGGGACGTCGCCAATGAGCAGTTCTTC
V gene: TRBV9; J gene: TRBJ1-3; clone size: -; D gene: -; CDR3 protein: CASTPGQSSGNTIYF; CDR3 DNA: TGTGCCAGCACCCCGGGACAAAGCTCTGGAAACACCATATATTTT
V gene: TRBV28; J gene: TRBJ1-5; clone size: once; D gene: TRBD1; CDR3 protein: CASSLGTGQGLNQPQHF; CDR3 DNA: TGTGCCAGCAGTTTGGGTACGGGACAGGGTTTGAATCAGCCCCAGCATTTT
V gene: TRBV7-9; J gene: TRBJ2-3; clone size: -; D gene: -; CDR3 protein: CASSLEGDTQYF; CDR3 DNA: TGTGCCAGCAGCTTAGAGGGGGATACGCAGTATTTT
V gene: TRBV14; J gene: TRBJ2-1; clone size: -; D gene: -; CDR3 protein: CASSHYREYNEQFF; CDR3 DNA: TGTGCCAGCAGCCACTATAGGGAATACAATGAGCAGTTCTTC
V gene: TRBV27; J gene: TRBJ2-3; clone size: once; D gene: TRBD1; CDR3 protein: CASSWTGGVGTQYF; CDR3 DNA: TGTGCCAGCAGTTGGACAGGGGGAGTAGGTACGCAGTATTTT
V gene: TRBV28; J gene: TRBJ1-2; clone size: -; D gene: -; CDR3 protein: CASTTAGGYGYTF; CDR3 DNA: TGTGCCAGCACCACCGCGGGGGGATATGGCTACACCTTC
V gene: TRBV5-8; J gene: TRBJ2-7; clone size: -; D gene: TRBD1; CDR3 protein: CASSFYGQGYFYEQYF; CDR3 DNA: TGTGCCAGCAGCTTTTATGGACAGGGATACTTCTACGAGCAGTACTTC
V gene: TRBV7-9; J gene: TRBJ2-7; clone size: -; D gene: -; CDR3 protein: CASSLVDVGEQYF; CDR3 DNA: TGTGCCAGCAGCTTAGTTGATGTGGGCGAGCAGTACTTC
V gene: TRBV4-2; J gene: TRBJ2-7; clone size: -; D gene: TRBD1; CDR3 protein: CASSQAGQGAHLYEQYF; CDR3 DNA: TGTGCCAGCAGCCAAGCCGGACAGGGTGCCCACCTCTACGAGCAGTACTTC
V gene: TRBV27; J gene: TRBJ1-5; clone size: -; D gene: TRBD1; CDR3 protein: CASRTGASNQPQHF; CDR3 DNA: TGTGCCAGCAGGACAGGGGCTAGCAATCAGCCCCAGCATTTT
V gene: TRBV4-2; J gene: TRBJ1-2; clone size: -; D gene: -; CDR3 protein: CASSQGAGYTF; CDR3 DNA: TGTGCCAGCAGCCAGGGTGCTGGCTACACCTTC
V gene: TRBV13; J gene: TRBJ1-4; clone size: once; D gene: TRBD1; CDR3 protein: CASSWGQTTNEKLFF; CDR3 DNA: TGTGCCAGCAGCTGGGGACAGACAACTAATGAAAAACTGTTTTTT
V gene: TRBV19; J gene: TRBJ1-1; clone size: few; D gene: -; CDR3 protein: CASTLRTGNTEAFF; CDR3 DNA: TGTGCCAGTACCCTACGGACGGGGAACACTGAAGCTTTCTTT
V gene: TRBV6-1; J gene: TRBJ1-1; clone size: -; D gene: -; CDR3 protein: CASSEEGSEAFF; CDR3 DNA: TGTGCCAGCAGTGAAGAGGGCAGTGAAGCTTTCTTT
V gene: TRBV28; J gene: TRBJ2-7; clone size: -; D gene: -; CDR3 protein: CASSWTFSGFEQYF; CDR3 DNA: TGTGCCAGCAGCTGGACCTTCTCGGGTTTCGAGCAGTACTTC
V gene: TRBV7-6; J gene: TRBJ1-2; clone size: -; D gene: -; CDR3 protein: CASSPGTGTSYTF; CDR3 DNA: TGTGCCAGCAGCCCCGGTACGGGAACGAGCTACACCTTC
V gene: TRBV7-3; J gene: TRBJ2-5; clone size: -; D gene: TRBD2; CDR3 protein: CASSSGPAGEETQYF; CDR3 DNA: TGTGCCAGCAGCTCCGGCCCAGCGGGAGAGGAGACCCAGTACTTC
V gene: TRBV9; J gene: TRBJ2-2; clone size: -; D gene: TRBD2; CDR3 protein: CASSVRRLAGANTGELFF; CDR3 DNA: TGTGCCAGCAGCGTCAGACGACTAGCGGGGGCGAACACCGGGGAGCTGTTTTTT
V gene: TRBV28; J gene: TRBJ1-1; clone size: -; D gene: -; CDR3 protein: CASSFAGMNTEAFF; CDR3 DNA: TGTGCCAGCAGTTTTGCCGGGATGAACACTGAAGCTTTCTTT
V gene: TRBV27; J gene: TRBJ2-5; clone size: once; D gene: TRBD2; CDR3 protein: CASSLIGIAGVETQYF; CDR3 DNA: TGTGCCAGCAGTTTAATTGGGATAGCGGGAGTAGAGACCCAGTACTTC
V gene: TRBV5-6; J gene: TRBJ2-1; clone size: -; D gene: -; CDR3 protein: CASSLGRSNEQFF; CDR3 DNA: TGTGCCAGCAGCTTGGGTCGGAGCAATGAGCAGTTCTTC
V gene: TRBV4-1; J gene: TRBJ2-1; clone size: -; D gene: TRBD2; CDR3 protein: CASALAGGYNEQFF; CDR3 DNA: TGCGCCAGCGCCCTAGCGGGAGGGTACAATGAGCAGTTCTTC
V gene: TRBV10-3; J gene: TRBJ2-1; clone size: -; D gene: TRBD2; CDR3 protein: CAISEVVAGGRPYNEQFF; CDR3 DNA: TGTGCCATCAGTGAGGTGGTAGCGGGAGGACGTCCCTACAATGAGCAGTTCTTC